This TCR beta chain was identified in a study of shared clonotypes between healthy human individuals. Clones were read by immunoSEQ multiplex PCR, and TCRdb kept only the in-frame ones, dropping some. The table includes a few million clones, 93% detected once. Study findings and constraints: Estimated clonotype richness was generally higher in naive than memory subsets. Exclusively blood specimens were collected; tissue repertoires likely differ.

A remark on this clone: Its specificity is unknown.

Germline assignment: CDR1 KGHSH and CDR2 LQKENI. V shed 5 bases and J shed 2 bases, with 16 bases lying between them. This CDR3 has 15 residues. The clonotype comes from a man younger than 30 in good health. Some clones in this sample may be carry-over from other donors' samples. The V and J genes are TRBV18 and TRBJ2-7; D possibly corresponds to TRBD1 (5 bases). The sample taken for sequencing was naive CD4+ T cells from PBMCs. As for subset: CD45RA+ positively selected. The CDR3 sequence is CASSWSDDRAYEQYF. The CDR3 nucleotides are TGTGCCAGCTCATGGTCAGACGACAGAGCCTACGAGCAGTACTTC.